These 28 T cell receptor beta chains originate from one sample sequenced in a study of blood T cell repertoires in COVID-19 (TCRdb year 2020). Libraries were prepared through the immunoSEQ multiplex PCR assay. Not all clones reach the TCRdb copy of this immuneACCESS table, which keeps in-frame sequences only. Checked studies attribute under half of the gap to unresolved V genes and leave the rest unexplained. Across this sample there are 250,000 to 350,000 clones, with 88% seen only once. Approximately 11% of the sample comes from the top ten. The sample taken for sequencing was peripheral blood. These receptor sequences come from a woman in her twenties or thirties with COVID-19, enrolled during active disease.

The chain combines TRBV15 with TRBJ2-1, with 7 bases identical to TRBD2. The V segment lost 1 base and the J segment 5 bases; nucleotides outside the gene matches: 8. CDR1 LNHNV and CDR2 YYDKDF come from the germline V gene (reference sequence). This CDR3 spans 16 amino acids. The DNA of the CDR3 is TGTGCCACCAGCAGAGGCTGGGAGGGAGTCAACAATGAGCAGTTCTTC. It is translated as CATSRGWEGVNNEQFF.

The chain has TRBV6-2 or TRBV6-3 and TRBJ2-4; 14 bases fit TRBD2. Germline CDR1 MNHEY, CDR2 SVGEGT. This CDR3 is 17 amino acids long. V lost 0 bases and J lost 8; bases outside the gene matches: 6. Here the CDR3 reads CASSYSRGTSGRDIQYF. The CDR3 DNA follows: TGTGCCAGCAGTTACTCACGGGGGACTAGCGGGAGAGACATTCAGTACTTC.

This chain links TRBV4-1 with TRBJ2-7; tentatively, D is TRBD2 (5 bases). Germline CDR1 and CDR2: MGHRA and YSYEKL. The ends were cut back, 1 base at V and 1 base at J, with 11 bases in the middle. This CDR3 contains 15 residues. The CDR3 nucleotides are TGCGCCAGCAGCCAAGTTTCTAGCCCGTCCTACGAGCAGTACTTC. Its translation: CASSQVSSPSYEQYF.

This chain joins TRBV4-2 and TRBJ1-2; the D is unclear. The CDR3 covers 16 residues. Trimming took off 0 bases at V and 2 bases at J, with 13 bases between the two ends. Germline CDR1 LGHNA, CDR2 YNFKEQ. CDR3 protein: CASSQDRRVINYGYTF. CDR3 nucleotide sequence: TGTGCCAGCAGCCAAGATAGGAGGGTAATCAACTATGGCTACACCTTC.

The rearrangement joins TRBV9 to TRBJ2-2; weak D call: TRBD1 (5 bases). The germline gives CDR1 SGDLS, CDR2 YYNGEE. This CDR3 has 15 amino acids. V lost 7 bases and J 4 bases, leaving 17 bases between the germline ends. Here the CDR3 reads CASRSAGSSTGELFF. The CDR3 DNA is TGTGCCAGCCGCTCGGCAGGGTCGAGCACCGGGGAGCTGTTTTTT.

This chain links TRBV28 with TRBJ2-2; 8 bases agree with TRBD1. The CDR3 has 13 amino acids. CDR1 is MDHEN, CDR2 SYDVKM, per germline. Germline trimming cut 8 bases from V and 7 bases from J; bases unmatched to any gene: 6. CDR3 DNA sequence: TGTGCCAGCGGACAGGGTGTTAACGGGGAGCTGTTTTTT. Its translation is CASGQGVNGELFF.

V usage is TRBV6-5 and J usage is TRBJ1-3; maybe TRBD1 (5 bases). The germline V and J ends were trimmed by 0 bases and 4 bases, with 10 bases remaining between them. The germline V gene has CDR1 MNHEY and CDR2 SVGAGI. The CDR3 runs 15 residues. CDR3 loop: CASSYSFGGGNTIYF. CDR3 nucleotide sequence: TGTGCCAGCAGTTACTCGTTCGGGGGAGGAAACACCATATATTTT.

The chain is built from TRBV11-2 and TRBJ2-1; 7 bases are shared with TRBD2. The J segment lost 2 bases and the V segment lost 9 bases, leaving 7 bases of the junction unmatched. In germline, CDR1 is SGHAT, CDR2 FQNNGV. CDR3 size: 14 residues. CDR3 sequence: CASGDYPAYNEQFF. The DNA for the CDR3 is TGTGCCAGTGGGGACTACCCAGCCTACAATGAGCAGTTCTTC.

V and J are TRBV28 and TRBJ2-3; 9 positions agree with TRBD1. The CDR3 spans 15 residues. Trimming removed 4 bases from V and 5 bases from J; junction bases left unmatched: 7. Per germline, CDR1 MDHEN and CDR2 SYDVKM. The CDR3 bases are TGTGCCAGCAGTTCCTCGGGACAGGGTGGAGATACGCAGTATTTT. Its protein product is CASSSSGQGGDTQYF.

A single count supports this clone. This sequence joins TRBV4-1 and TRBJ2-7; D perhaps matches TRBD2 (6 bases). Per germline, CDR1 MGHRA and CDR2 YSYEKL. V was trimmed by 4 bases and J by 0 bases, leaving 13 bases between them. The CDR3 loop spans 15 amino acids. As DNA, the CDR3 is TGCGCCAGCAGCCGTCTAGCGCCCAGCTCCTACGAGCAGTACTTC. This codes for CASSRLAPSSYEQYF.

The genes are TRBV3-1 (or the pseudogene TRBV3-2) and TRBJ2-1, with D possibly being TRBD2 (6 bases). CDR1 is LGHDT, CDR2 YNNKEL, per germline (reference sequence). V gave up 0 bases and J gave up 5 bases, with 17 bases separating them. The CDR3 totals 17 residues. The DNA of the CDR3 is TGTGCCAGCAGCCAAGATTTAAGACTAGGGAACCACAATGAGCAGTTCTTC. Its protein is CASSQDLRLGNHNEQFF.

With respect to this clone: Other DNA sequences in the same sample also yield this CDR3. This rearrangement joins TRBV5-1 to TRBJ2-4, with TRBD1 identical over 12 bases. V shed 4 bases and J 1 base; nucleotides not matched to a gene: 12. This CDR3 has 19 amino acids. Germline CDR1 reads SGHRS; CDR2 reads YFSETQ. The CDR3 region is CASSGSGTGGPKAKNIQYF. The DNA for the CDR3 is TGCGCCAGCAGCGGATCCGGGACAGGGGGCCCGAAGGCCAAAAACATTCAGTACTTC.

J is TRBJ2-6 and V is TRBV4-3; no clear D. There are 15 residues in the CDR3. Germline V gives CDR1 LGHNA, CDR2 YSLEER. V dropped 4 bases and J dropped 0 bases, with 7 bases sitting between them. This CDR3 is CASSRSRSGANVLTF. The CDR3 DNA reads TGCGCCAGCAGCCGGAGTCGCTCTGGGGCCAACGTCCTGACTTTC.

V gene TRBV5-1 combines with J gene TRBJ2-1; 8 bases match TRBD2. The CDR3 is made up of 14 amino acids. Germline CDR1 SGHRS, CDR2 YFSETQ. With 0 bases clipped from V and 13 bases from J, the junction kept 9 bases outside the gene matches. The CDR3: CASSLGSGSHPQFF. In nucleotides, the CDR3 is TGCGCCAGCAGCTTGGGGAGCGGGAGCCATCCACAGTTCTTC.

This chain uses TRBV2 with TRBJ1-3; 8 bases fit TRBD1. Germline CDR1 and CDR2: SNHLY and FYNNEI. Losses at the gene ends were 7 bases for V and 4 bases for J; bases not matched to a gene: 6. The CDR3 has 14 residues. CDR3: CASTRTGLGNTIYF. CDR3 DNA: TGTGCCAGCACCCGGACAGGGCTAGGAAACACCATATATTTT.

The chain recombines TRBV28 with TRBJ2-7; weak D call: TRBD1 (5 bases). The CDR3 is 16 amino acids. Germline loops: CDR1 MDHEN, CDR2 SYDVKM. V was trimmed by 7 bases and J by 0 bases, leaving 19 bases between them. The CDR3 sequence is CASKPYTGFFSYEQYF. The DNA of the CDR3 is TGTGCCAGCAAGCCTTACACAGGATTCTTCTCCTACGAGCAGTACTTC.

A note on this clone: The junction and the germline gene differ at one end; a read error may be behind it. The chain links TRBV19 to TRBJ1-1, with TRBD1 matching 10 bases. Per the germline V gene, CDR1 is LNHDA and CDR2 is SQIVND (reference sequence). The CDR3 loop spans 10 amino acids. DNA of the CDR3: TGTGCCGCCGGGACAGGGGAAGAGGAGTTT. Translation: CAAGTGEEEF.

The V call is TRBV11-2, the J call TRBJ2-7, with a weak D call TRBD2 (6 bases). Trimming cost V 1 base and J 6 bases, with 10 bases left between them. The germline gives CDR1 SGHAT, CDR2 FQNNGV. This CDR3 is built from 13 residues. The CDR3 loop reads CASSLGFGGEQYF. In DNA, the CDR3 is TGTGCCAGCAGCTTAGGGTTCGGGGGCGAGCAGTACTTC.

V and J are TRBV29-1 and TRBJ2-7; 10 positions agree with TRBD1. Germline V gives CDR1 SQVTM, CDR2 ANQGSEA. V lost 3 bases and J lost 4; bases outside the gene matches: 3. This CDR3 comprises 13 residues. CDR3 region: CSVEGQGQYEQYF. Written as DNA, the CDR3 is TGCAGCGTTGAGGGACAGGGGCAGTACGAGCAGTACTTC.

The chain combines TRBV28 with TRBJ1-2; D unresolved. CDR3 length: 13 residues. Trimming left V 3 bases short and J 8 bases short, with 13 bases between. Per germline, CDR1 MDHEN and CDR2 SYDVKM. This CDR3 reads CASSLGGAWGYTF. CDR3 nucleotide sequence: TGTGCCAGCAGTTTGGGAGGTGCGTGGGGCTACACCTTC.

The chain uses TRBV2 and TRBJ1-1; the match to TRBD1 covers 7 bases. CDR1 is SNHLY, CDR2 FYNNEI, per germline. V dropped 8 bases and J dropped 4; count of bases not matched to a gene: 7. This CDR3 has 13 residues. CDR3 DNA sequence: TGTGCCAGCCGATACAGGGGAGGCACTGAAGCTTTCTTT. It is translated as CASRYRGGTEAFF.

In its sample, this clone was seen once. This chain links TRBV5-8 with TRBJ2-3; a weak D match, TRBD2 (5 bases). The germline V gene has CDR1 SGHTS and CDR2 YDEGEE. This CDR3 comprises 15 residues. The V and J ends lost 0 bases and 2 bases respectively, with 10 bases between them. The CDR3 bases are TGTGCCAGCAGCTTGGGAGGGAGAATCACAGATACGCAGTATTTT. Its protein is CASSLGGRITDTQYF.

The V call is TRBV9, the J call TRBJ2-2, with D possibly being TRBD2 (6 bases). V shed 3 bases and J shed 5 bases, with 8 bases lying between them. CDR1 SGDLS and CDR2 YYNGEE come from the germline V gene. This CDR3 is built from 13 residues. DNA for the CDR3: TGTGCCAGCAGCGGTCGGGGGACCGGGGAGCTGTTTTTT. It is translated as CASSGRGTGELFF.

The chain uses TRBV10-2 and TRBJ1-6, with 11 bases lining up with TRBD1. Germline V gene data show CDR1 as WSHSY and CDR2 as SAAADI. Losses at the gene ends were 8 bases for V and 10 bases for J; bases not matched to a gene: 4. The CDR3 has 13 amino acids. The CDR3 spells CASGDRGESPLHF. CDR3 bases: TGCGCCAGCGGGGACAGGGGGGAGTCACCCCTCCACTTT.

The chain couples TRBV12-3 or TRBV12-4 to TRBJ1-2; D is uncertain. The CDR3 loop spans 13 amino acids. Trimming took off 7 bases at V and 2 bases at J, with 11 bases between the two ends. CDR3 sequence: CASTPAGNYGYTF. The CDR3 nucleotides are TGTGCCAGCACCCCGGCGGGGAACTATGGCTACACCTTC.

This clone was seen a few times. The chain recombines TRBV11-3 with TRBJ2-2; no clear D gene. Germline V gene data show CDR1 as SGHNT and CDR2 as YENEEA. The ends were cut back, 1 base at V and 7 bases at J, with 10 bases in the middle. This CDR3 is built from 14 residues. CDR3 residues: CASSLGRARGELFF. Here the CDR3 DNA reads TGTGCCAGCAGCTTAGGTAGAGCCCGCGGGGAGCTGTTTTTT.

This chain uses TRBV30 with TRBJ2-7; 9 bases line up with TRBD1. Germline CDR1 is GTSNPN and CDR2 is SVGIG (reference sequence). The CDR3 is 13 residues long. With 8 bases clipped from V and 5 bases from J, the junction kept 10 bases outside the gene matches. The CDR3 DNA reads TGTGCCCTGGGGGCTAGGGACAGGGACGAGCAGTACTTC. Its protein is CALGARDRDEQYF.

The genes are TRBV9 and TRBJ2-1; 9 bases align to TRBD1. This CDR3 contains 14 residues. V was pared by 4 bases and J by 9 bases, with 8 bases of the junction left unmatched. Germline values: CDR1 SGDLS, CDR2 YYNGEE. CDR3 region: CASSPRTGDGEQFF. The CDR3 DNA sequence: TGTGCCAGCAGCCCTCGGACAGGGGACGGTGAGCAGTTCTTC.